This T cell receptor beta chain was obtained from a study of graft-versus-host responses after intestinal transplantation. Looking at the study overall: Induction with anti-thymocyte globulin, then tacrolimus and steroids for 2 to 3 years, was given to all recipients. Regarding the study as a whole: Detected in recipient marrow were GvH clones, some of which were first observed in ileum or blood. The study associated peak circulating GvH clone levels with early post-transplant HvG declines.

In its sample, this clone was seen a few times. Its target is unknown. The CDR3 loop spans 16 amino acids. Germline values: CDR1 SGHNT, CDR2 YYREEE (reference sequence). V was pared by 2 bases and J by 1 base, with 3 bases of the junction left unmatched. Method: immunoSEQ multiplex PCR; TCRdb's copy keeps in-frame clones and lacks some. The data hold 55,000 to 70,000 clones, with around 91% observed a single time. The TCR sequence derives from a human patient who received an intestinal transplant, so some T cells may come from the graft donor. Sequences were derived from PBMCs, sampled around 120 days after intestinal transplantation. The chain is built from TRBV5-4 and TRBJ2-1; 10 bases agree with TRBD2. The CDR3 region has the DNA TGTGCCAGCAGCTTTGGTAGCGGGGGGTCCTACAATGAGCAGTTCTTC. It translates to CASSFGSGGSYNEQFF.